This record covers a single TCR beta chain. Its antigen is currently unknown. The sample belongs to a study of CD8 T cells in Susac syndrome. Trimming cost V 4 bases and J 4 bases; bases outside gene matches: 7. CDR1 and CDR2 (germline): MNHEY, SVGAGI. This CDR3 has 18 amino acids. With random hexamers, reverse transcription was performed on about 0.5 to 1 ug of RNA. The method of amplification for TCR beta CDR3 was immunoSEQ multiplex PCR, covering 54 Vbeta and 13 Jbeta. TCRdb fed the immunoSEQ multiplex PCR reads into MiXCR, producing one record per CDR3 protein. The sample consists of approximately 50,000 distinct CDR3 sequences, 95% of them appearing once. The study, taken as a whole, reports: Roughly 5 Susac-specific public clones appeared in CD8+ TEMRA repertoires, and 15 to 20 in total CD8+ repertoires.

Sequenced material: CD8+ T cells from PBMCs. This TCR derives from a human donor with Susac syndrome. This sequence joins TRBV6-5 and TRBJ2-1, with 16 bases matching TRBD2. For the CDR3, the DNA is TGTGCCAGCAGTTCCGGGACTAGCGGGGGGGCCTTTTACAATGAGCAGTTCTTC. Protein: CASSSGTSGGAFYNEQFF.